In its sample, the clone carrying this TCR beta chain was seen many times. Its specificity is unknown. Amplification of TCR beta CDR3 regions used RNA as the template. In the first-round RT-PCR of the TCR CDR3, the HTBI primer set was used. TCRdb itself ran the multiplex PCR reads through MiXCR, one entry per CDR3 protein. The sample has fewer than 500,000 distinct CDR3 sequences, approximately 13% seen once. These data are taken from a study of T cells in Graves' hyperthyroidism and ophthalmopathy. Study-level information: Peripheral blood was acquired at first diagnosis, ahead of any therapy whatsoever. Study-level findings and limits: Onset of ophthalmopathy came a median approximately 6 months after the model predicted it. Most expanded thyroid clonotypes above 0.001 recurred in blood.

On the basis of clinical symptoms, serum thyroxine and TRAb, thyroid ultrasound and orbital computed tomography, diagnoses were made. The CDR3 runs to 15 residues. CDR1 KGHDR and CDR2 SFDVKD come from the germline V gene. Trimming cost V 4 bases and J 3 bases; bases outside gene matches: 5. The specimen was blood. The rearrangement joins TRBV24-1 to TRBJ1-5; 7 bases fit TRBD1. This TCR was recovered from a young man with Graves' hyperthyroidism that later progressed to Graves' ophthalmopathy. CDR3: CATSDRTGVNQPQHF. The CDR3 bases are TGTGCCACCAGTGACCGTACAGGGGTCAATCAGCCCCAGCATTTT.